These 19 T cell receptor beta chains share one sample of origin, sequenced in a study of T cells in pancreatic ductal adenocarcinoma. The table came from immunoSEQ multiplex PCR; TCRdb's copy has only in-frame clones and leaves some out. The sample records 25,000 to 35,000 clones, approximately 94% being singletons. No neoadjuvant therapy was given to the selected pancreatic ductal adenocarcinoma patients before their surgery. The sample taken for sequencing was PBMCs. Receptor source: a human donor with pancreatic ductal adenocarcinoma.

The chain employs TRBV5-4 and TRBJ2-5; 8 bases agree with TRBD1. CDR3 size: 16 residues. Unmatched junction bases numbered 12, after V lost 4 bases and J lost 4 bases. Germline V gene lookup returns CDR1 SGHNT and CDR2 YYREEE (reference sequence). Here the CDR3 DNA reads TGTGCCAGCAGCCCACCGACAGGGGTAGGACGAGAGACCCAGTACTTC. Its protein product is CASSPPTGVGRETQYF.

This clone is a singleton in its sample. This chain uses TRBV2 with TRBJ2-3; 11 bases map to TRBD2. The V segment lost 0 bases and the J segment 2 bases; nucleotides outside the gene matches: 4. The CDR3 loop spans 17 amino acids. The germline V gene has CDR1 SNHLY and CDR2 FYNNEI. For the CDR3, the DNA is TGTGCCAGCAGTGAAGCGGCTAGCGGGGGGCCCACAGATACGCAGTATTTT. The encoded protein is CASSEAASGGPTDTQYF.

The genes are TRBV11-3 and TRBJ2-3; the D is unclear. The CDR3 spans 14 residues. V was pared by 1 base and J by 2 bases, with 7 bases between. The germline V gene encodes CDR1 SGHNT and CDR2 YENEEA. The CDR3 is CASSLGQNTDTQYF. CDR3 nucleotide sequence: TGTGCCAGCAGCTTAGGGCAGAACACAGATACGCAGTATTTT.

This sequence joins TRBV25-1 and TRBJ1-1; 9 bases line up with TRBD1. Germline values: CDR1 MGHDK, CDR2 SYGVNS. The CDR3 runs to 15 residues. V was pared by 3 bases and J by 5 bases, with 7 bases of the junction left unmatched. The CDR3: CASSDVQGAKTEAFF. CDR3 in DNA: TGTGCCAGCAGTGACGTACAGGGGGCGAAGACTGAAGCTTTCTTT.

The gene calls are TRBV6-6 and TRBJ1-1; D is undetermined. The length of the CDR3 is 13 residues. The germline CDR1 and CDR2 sequences are MNHNY and SVGAGI (reference sequence). V lost 10 bases, J lost 0 bases, and 12 bases lay in between. The DNA for the CDR3 is TGTGCCACCCGCAGAGGCCTGAACACTGAAGCTTTCTTT. This codes for CATRRGLNTEAFF.

This chain connects TRBV9 to TRBJ2-1; D not resolved. The length of the CDR3 is 16 residues. The germline gives CDR1 SGDLS, CDR2 YYNGEE. Trimming pared 4 bases from V and 1 base from J, leaving 15 bases between. The CDR3 loop is CASSPHRVGSYNEQFF. CDR3 in DNA: TGTGCCAGCAGCCCCCACCGGGTAGGATCCTACAATGAGCAGTTCTTC. Full variable domain (outside the CDR3, taken from reference TRBV9 and TRBJ2-1): DSGVTQTPKHLITATGQRVTLRCSPRSGDLSVYWYQQSLDQGLQFLIQYYNGEERAKGNILERFSAQQFPDLHSELNLSSLELGDSALYFCASSPHRVGSYNEQFFGPGTRLTVL.

The chain uses TRBV27 and TRBJ2-1; 8 positions match TRBD2. The CDR3 spans 15 residues. Germline values: CDR1 MNHEY, CDR2 SMNVEV (reference sequence). V shed 2 bases, J shed 1 base, and the junction held 1 base outside the gene matches. The DNA for the CDR3 is TGTGCCAGCAGTTTAAGCGGGAGTTCCTACAATGAGCAGTTCTTC. This encodes CASSLSGSSYNEQFF.

In DNA form, the CDR3 reads TGTGCCAGTAGTCAGCGACAGGGGCACTACAACTATGGCTACACCTTC. Protein product: CASSQRQGHYNYGYTF. The V and J genes are TRBV19 and TRBJ1-2, with 8 bases matching TRBD1. The CDR3 spans 16 residues. Germline V gives CDR1 LNHDA, CDR2 SQIVND (reference sequence). V was pared by 5 bases and J by 2 bases, with 10 bases of the junction left unmatched.

The chain links TRBV27 to TRBJ2-2; D is ambiguous. Germline loops: CDR1 MNHEY, CDR2 SMNVEV (reference sequence). The CDR3 extends over 15 amino acids. Trimming removed 2 bases from V and 2 bases from J, with 9 bases in between. The CDR3 DNA follows: TGTGCCAGCAGTTTAAAGTATTTAAACACCGGGGAGCTGTTTTTT. It codes for CASSLKYLNTGELFF.

V is TRBV19 and J is TRBJ2-4; D remains unclear. V was trimmed by 5 bases and J by 1 base, leaving 15 bases between them. CDR1 is LNHDA, CDR2 SQIVND, per germline (reference sequence). The CDR3 consists of 16 residues. CDR3 nucleotide sequence: TGTGCCAGTAGTCCACTGACATTTTCGGCCAAAAACATTCAGTACTTC. Its translation is CASSPLTFSAKNIQYF.

On this clone itself: A junction end diverges from the germline sequence, so it may reflect a read error. The chain recombines TRBV28 with TRBJ1-2; D is unresolved. Germline CDR1 is MDHEN and CDR2 is SYDVKM. The CDR3 contains 13 residues. Here the CDR3 DNA reads TGTGCCAGCAGCTTATTTAGGGTGGATGGCTACACCTTC. This encodes CASSLFRVDGYTF.

V is TRBV7-9 and J is TRBJ2-1; 8 bases align to TRBD2. There are 17 residues in the CDR3. V trimming: 0 bases; J trimming: 8 bases; junction bases outside the gene matches: 12. In germline, CDR1 is SEHNR, CDR2 FQNEAQ (reference sequence). This CDR3 reads CASSLAQGTRRYDEQFF. The CDR3 DNA reads TGTGCCAGCAGCTTAGCCCAAGGGACTAGAAGGTACGATGAGCAGTTCTTC.

The chain links TRBV6-5 to TRBJ1-5; D gene unclear. The V end was cut by 6 bases, the J end by 6 bases, with 12 bases between. CDR1 is MNHEY and CDR2 is SVGAGI in the germline V gene. CDR3 size: 13 residues. CDR3 in amino acids: CASSAGRGQPQHF. CDR3 in DNA: TGTGCCAGCAGCGCCGGCCGGGGTCAGCCCCAGCATTTT.

The chain links TRBV2 to TRBJ2-1, with D possibly TRBD2 on 5 matching bases. The CDR3 is made up of 15 amino acids. Germline-derived CDR1 and CDR2 are SNHLY and FYNNEI. The V gene lost 4 bases and the J gene lost 3 bases, with 13 bases spanning the gap. This CDR3 reads CASSARADNYNEQFF. CDR3 in DNA: TGTGCCAGCAGTGCGAGGGCAGATAACTACAATGAGCAGTTCTTC.

This rearrangement joins TRBV6-1 to TRBJ1-1; no reliable D call. Per the germline V gene, CDR1 is MNHNS and CDR2 is SASEGT. The CDR3 is 15 amino acids. Trimming removed 7 bases from V and 0 bases from J, with 15 bases in between. The CDR3 region is CASTLGEVMNTEAFF. The CDR3 DNA follows: TGTGCCAGCACCTTAGGAGAGGTTATGAACACTGAAGCTTTCTTT.

The V call is TRBV10-1, the J call TRBJ2-7, with 9 bases identical to TRBD2. Trimming cost V 2 bases and J 3 bases; bases outside gene matches: 11. The CDR3 covers 17 residues. Germline CDR1 is WNHNN and CDR2 is SYGVQD (reference sequence). CDR3: CASSEGPNLAGYYEQYF. CDR3 DNA sequence: TGCGCCAGCAGTGAGGGCCCCAATCTAGCGGGGTACTACGAGCAGTACTTC.

The chain couples TRBV6-1 to TRBJ2-3; D ambiguous. The germline gives CDR1 MNHNS, CDR2 SASEGT. Trimming left V 0 bases short and J 3 bases short, with 4 bases between. The CDR3 consists of 13 residues. CDR3 sequence reads: CASSEARTDTQYF. Written as DNA, the CDR3 is TGTGCCAGCAGTGAAGCTCGGACAGATACGCAGTATTTT.

The CDR3 sequence: CASSLEFFGQGVEAFF. Written as DNA, the CDR3 is TGCGCCAGCAGCTTAGAATTTTTTGGACAGGGGGTTGAAGCTTTCTTT. The V and J genes are TRBV5-1 and TRBJ1-1; TRBD1 aligns across 10 bases. The length of the CDR3 is 16 residues. Germline V gene data show CDR1 as SGHRS and CDR2 as YFSETQ. V shed 2 bases, J shed 7 bases, and the junction held 11 bases outside the gene matches.

CDR3 amino acids: CASFGTLQETQYF. The DNA for the CDR3 is TGTGCCAGCTTCGGGACACTTCAAGAGACCCAGTACTTC. V and J are TRBV18 and TRBJ2-5, with D possibly matching TRBD1 (6 bases). V was shortened by 7 bases and J by 2 bases, with 11 bases between the two germline ends. CDR1 is KGHSH and CDR2 is LQKENI in the germline V gene. This CDR3 spans 13 amino acids.